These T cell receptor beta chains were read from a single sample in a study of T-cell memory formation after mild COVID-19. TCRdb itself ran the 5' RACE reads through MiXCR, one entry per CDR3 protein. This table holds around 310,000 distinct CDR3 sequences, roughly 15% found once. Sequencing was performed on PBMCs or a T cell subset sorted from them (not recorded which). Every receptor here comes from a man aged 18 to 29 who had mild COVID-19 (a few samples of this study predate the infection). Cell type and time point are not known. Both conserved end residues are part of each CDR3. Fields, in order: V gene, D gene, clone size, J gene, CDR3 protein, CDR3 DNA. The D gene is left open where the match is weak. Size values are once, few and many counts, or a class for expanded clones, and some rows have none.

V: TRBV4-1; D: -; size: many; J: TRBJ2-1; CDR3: CASSPPSGTRDEQFF; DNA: TGCGCCAGCAGTCCCCCCTCCGGGACCCGCGATGAGCAGTTCTTC
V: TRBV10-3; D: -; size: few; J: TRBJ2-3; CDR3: CAIRDTKSTDTQYF; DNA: TGTGCCATCAGGGACACAAAATCCACAGATACGCAGTATTTT
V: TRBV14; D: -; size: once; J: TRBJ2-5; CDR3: CASSPPGWEETQYF; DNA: TGTGCCAGCAGCCCTCCCGGGTGGGAAGAGACCCAGTACTTC
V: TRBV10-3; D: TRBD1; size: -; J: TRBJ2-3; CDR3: CAISERQGAKDTQYF; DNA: TGTGCCATCAGTGAGCGACAGGGGGCCAAAGATACGCAGTATTTT
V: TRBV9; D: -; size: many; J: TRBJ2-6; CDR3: CASSLTGSGANVLTF; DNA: TGTGCCAGCAGCCTCACAGGGTCTGGGGCCAACGTCCTGACTTTC
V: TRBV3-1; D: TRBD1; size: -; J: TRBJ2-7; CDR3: CASSQDPGTGGDEQYF; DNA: TGTGCCAGCAGCCAAGACCCCGGGACAGGGGGCGACGAGCAGTACTTC
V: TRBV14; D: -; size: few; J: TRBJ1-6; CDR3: CASSLSVNTGTPLHF; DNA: TGTGCCAGCAGCCTTTCGGTAAACACAGGGACACCCCTCCACTTT
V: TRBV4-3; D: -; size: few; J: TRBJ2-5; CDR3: CASSQGFGGSRQETQYF; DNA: TGCGCCAGCAGCCAAGGGTTCGGGGGATCAAGACAAGAGACCCAGTACTTC
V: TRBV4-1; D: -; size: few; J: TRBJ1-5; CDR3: CASSQVGRGNQPQHF; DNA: TGCGCCAGCAGCCAAGTGGGGCGAGGCAATCAGCCCCAGCATTTT
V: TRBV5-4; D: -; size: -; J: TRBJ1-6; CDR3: CASSPYRDRSPLHF; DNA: TGTGCCAGCAGCCCATACCGGGACCGTTCACCCCTCCACTTT
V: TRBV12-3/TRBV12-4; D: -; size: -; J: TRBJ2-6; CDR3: CASSFWTGANVLTF; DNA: TGTGCCAGCAGTTTTTGGACTGGGGCCAACGTCCTGACTTTC
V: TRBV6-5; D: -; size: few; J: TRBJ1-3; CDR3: CASRPPGVYTIYF; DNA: TGTGCCAGCAGGCCCCCGGGTGTTTACACCATATATTTT
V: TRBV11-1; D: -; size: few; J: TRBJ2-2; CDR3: CASSLVIGVSADTGELFF; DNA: TGTGCCAGCAGCTTAGTTATTGGGGTATCAGCCGACACCGGGGAGCTGTTTTTT